These T cell receptor beta chains were read from a single sample in a study of T-cell reconstitution after alpha-beta-depleted transplantation in children. Each CDR3 protein is one row after TCRdb ran MiXCR on the PCR reads. The table shows about 980,000 distinct CDR3 sequences, with about 29% occurring only once. The sample in question was PBMCs, mostly from graft donor cells, obtained 360 days after TCRalphabeta/CD19-depleted stem cell transplant. The receptors were sampled from a boy less than two years old who had a stem cell transplant for SCID, so the T cells may come from the graft donor. The CDR3 runs from the conserved cysteine through the conserved F or W. A D gene is named only where the DNA matches it firmly. The size entry is marked missing in some rows and otherwise reads once, few, many or a size class.

d_gene	v_gene	j_gene	abundance	CDR3nt	CDR3aa
.	TRBV12-3/TRBV12-4	TRBJ2-2	.	TGTGCCAGCAGTTTTAAGGGGGGCGACACCGGGGAGCTGTTTTTT	CASSFKGGDTGELFF
TRBD1	TRBV2	TRBJ2-7	.	TGTGCCAGCAGTGCCACGACAGGGGGCCCCTACGAGCAGTACTTC	CASSATTGGPYEQYF
.	TRBV7-2	TRBJ2-3	.	TGTGCCAGCAGCTTAGGAGTTGGACTACCCACAGATACGCAGTATTTT	CASSLGVGLPTDTQYF
TRBD1	TRBV25-1	TRBJ2-3	many	TGTGCCAGCAGTGATCCGGGACAGGGATCGACAGATACGCAGTATTTT	CASSDPGQGSTDTQYF
TRBD2	TRBV30	TRBJ2-2	few	TGTGCCTGGAGTGTACGGCTAGCGGGCACCGGGGAGCTGTTTTTT	CAWSVRLAGTGELFF
TRBD1	TRBV20-1	TRBJ2-7	many	TGCAGTGGACAGGGGTTGTCCTACGAGCAGTACTTC	CSGQGLSYEQYF
.	TRBV29-1	TRBJ2-5	few	TGCAGCGTTGCATGGGCGGGTCAAGAGACCCAGTACTTC	CSVAWAGQETQYF
.	TRBV13	TRBJ2-1	.	TGTGCCAGCAGCTTAGGGGCCCCCCTTGGGAATGAGCAGTTCTTC	CASSLGAPLGNEQFF
.	TRBV12-3/TRBV12-4	TRBJ2-3	many	TGTGCCAGCAGCTCGGACAGCACAGATACGCAGTATTTT	CASSSDSTDTQYF
TRBD1	TRBV5-1	TRBJ2-1	.	TGCGCCAGCAGCCTTGATCCGGGACAGGGTGGGATAAAGCAGTTCTTC	CASSLDPGQGGIKQFF
.	TRBV28	TRBJ1-2	.	TGTGCCAGCACCACGGCTGGGGCGCTGACCTTC	CASTTAGALTF
.	TRBV5-1	TRBJ2-2	few	TGCGCCAGCAGCCGACCCCCAGAAACCGGGGAGCTGTTTTTT	CASSRPPETGELFF
.	TRBV25-1	TRBJ1-4	few	TGTGCCAGCAAATTGGGTGAAAAACTGTTTTTT	CASKLGEKLFF
.	TRBV5-1	TRBJ2-1	.	TGCGCCAGCAGCTTGGGCGGGGCTCCAATCTACAATGAGCAGTTCTTC	CASSLGGAPIYNEQFF
.	TRBV20-1	TRBJ2-5	few	TGCAGTGCCCAGAGGGTGACCCAGTACTTC	CSAQRVTQYF
TRBD2	TRBV9	TRBJ2-3	few	TGTGCCAGCAGGAGGACTAGCGGGGGGGCAGCGACAGATACGCAGTATTTT	CASRRTSGGAATDTQYF
TRBD1	TRBV2	TRBJ2-2	.	TGTGCCACCTCGCAAGGGGGCCTAACGAACACCGGGGAGCTGTTTTTT	CATSQGGLTNTGELFF
.	TRBV20-1	TRBJ1-4	.	TGCAGTGCTCGACAGGATTCTAATGAAAAACTGTTTTTT	CSARQDSNEKLFF
TRBD2	TRBV4-3	TRBJ2-3	few	TGCGCCAGCAGCCAAGATTCACTAGCGGGGACAGATACGCAGTATTTT	CASSQDSLAGTDTQYF
.	TRBV6-1	TRBJ2-1	.	TGTGCCAGCAGGGTGACTAGGGGCAATGAGCAGTTCTTC	CASRVTRGNEQFF
.	TRBV12-3/TRBV12-4	TRBJ2-7	few	TGTGCCAGCAGTAACGGGACTTGGGCCTACGAGCAGTACTTC	CASSNGTWAYEQYF
TRBD1	TRBV5-1	TRBJ1-1	few	TGCGCCAGCAGCCCCCGACAGGGACGGGAGACTGAAGCTTTCTTT	CASSPRQGRETEAFF
.	TRBV12-3/TRBV12-4	TRBJ1-1	.	TGTGCCAGCAGTTTCCCCCCCGGAGGAGCTTTCTTT	CASSFPPGGAFF
TRBD1	TRBV28	TRBJ1-4	.	TGTGCCAGCAGTTCCGGGACAGGGTACCCGACTAATGAAAAACTGTTTTTT	CASSSGTGYPTNEKLFF
.	TRBV6-5	TRBJ1-1	.	TGTGCCAGCAGATCCGACAGGTTTGAAGCTTTCTTT	CASRSDRFEAFF
.	TRBV12-3/TRBV12-4	TRBJ1-1	.	TGTGCCAGCAGCCCCAAGGAACAGGGCGGGCTTAAGGCTGAAGCTTTCTTT	CASSPKEQGGLKAEAFF
TRBD1	TRBV4-1	TRBJ1-6	few	TGCGCCAGCAGCCAAGAGACAGGGCTGAATTCACCCCTCCACTTT	CASSQETGLNSPLHF
TRBD2	TRBV10-3	TRBJ2-1	.	TGTGCCATCATGGCGGGGGGCACTTACAATGAGCAGTTCTTC	CAIMAGGTYNEQFF
.	TRBV7-3	TRBJ2-1	.	TGTGCCAGCAGCTTATCCCCGTCCGGGCCGAACGCACACCAGTTCTTC	CASSLSPSGPNAHQFF
.	TRBV5-1	TRBJ2-1	.	TGCGCCAGCAGCGCCCCGGTAGGGACACCCCGCTACAATGAGCAGTTCTTC	CASSAPVGTPRYNEQFF
TRBD2	TRBV4-2	TRBJ2-1	.	TGTGCCAGCAGCCAAGATGAAGCGGGGCCCTCCTACAATGAGCAGTTCTTC	CASSQDEAGPSYNEQFF
TRBD1	TRBV4-2	TRBJ2-2	.	TGTGCCAGCAACCAACCCCGAGGATTCGGACAGGTGAACACCGGGGAGCTGTTTTTT	CASNQPRGFGQVNTGELFF
.	TRBV11-2	TRBJ2-7	few	TGTGCCAGCAGCTTCCTGGAAGGCGACGAGCAGTACTTC	CASSFLEGDEQYF
.	TRBV7-2	TRBJ2-1	.	TGTGCCAGCAGCCCACAGGGTCTTTCCTACAATGAGCAGTTCTTC	CASSPQGLSYNEQFF
TRBD2	TRBV29-1	TRBJ2-5	few	TGCAGCGTTCTGGGGGTAGCGGGGGCCTTTGAGACCCAGTACTTC	CSVLGVAGAFETQYF
.	TRBV12-3/TRBV12-4	TRBJ2-1	few	TGTGCCAGCAGTTTAGAAGGGGGGCATAGGAATGAGCAGTTCTTC	CASSLEGGHRNEQFF
.	TRBV6-5	TRBJ2-2	.	TGTGCCAGCAGTTACACCCGTGGGCTCACCGGGGAGCTGTTTTTT	CASSYTRGLTGELFF
.	TRBV4-1	TRBJ1-1	.	TGCGCCAGCAGCCCTTTTGGGGGCACGAACACTGAAGCTTTCTTT	CASSPFGGTNTEAFF
.	TRBV5-5	TRBJ1-5	few	TGTGCCAGCAGTTGGGGGCTAGGTCAGCCCCAGCATTTT	CASSWGLGQPQHF
.	TRBV20-1	TRBJ2-1	.	TGCAGTGCCCCCCCGGGGTTCTCCTACAATGAGCAGTTCTTC	CSAPPGFSYNEQFF
TRBD1	TRBV2	TRBJ2-5	.	TGTGCCAGCAGTGAAGCTTGGGACAGTGAAGAGACCCAGTACTTC	CASSEAWDSEETQYF
.	TRBV5-5	TRBJ2-7	few	TGTGCCAGCAGCCAATCGCGCGGGGAAAACTTC	CASSQSRGENF
TRBD1	TRBV5-1	TRBJ2-7	.	TGCGCCAGCAGCTCACAAACGGGACAGCCCTCCTACGAGCAGTACTTC	CASSSQTGQPSYEQYF
.	TRBV29-1	TRBJ2-5	.	TGCAGCGTTGTGTACGACCAAGAGACCCAGTACTTC	CSVVYDQETQYF
.	TRBV4-2	TRBJ2-1	.	TGTGCCAGCAGCCAAGAATGGGCGGCGGGACTCACCTACAATGAGCAGTTCTTC	CASSQEWAAGLTYNEQFF